The 25 T cell receptor beta chains listed next were all sequenced from one sample in a study of blood T cell repertoires in COVID-19 (dated by TCRdb to the early 2020s). Library preparation was by the immunoSEQ multiplex PCR assay. Entries here come from immuneACCESS through TCRdb and include only in-frame sequences with V and J called. Some clones fail to appear in such tables; in the studies checked, an unresolved V gene covers under half of the shortfall, and the cause of the remainder is unknown. This sample is represented by about 290,000 clones; around four fifths of them were singletons. Around 4.2% of the sample lies in the top ten. The source material was peripheral blood. These receptor sequences come from a woman in her 50s with active or convalescent COVID-19.

This clone appeared a single time. The rearrangement joins TRBV29-1 to TRBJ2-1; D is undetermined. The length of the CDR3 is 11 residues. The germline gives CDR1 SQVTM, CDR2 ANQGSEA. V was shortened by 4 bases and J by 9 bases, with 10 bases between the two germline ends. The CDR3: CSVGNTGEQFF. CDR3 sequence (DNA): TGCAGCGTTGGGAATACGGGTGAGCAGTTCTTC.

The rearrangement links TRBV4-1 to TRBJ2-2; TRBD2 might be the D (5 bases). Germline-derived CDR1 and CDR2 are MGHRA and YSYEKL. CDR3 length: 18 amino acids. Trimming took off 1 base at V and 2 bases at J, with 17 bases between the two ends. The CDR3 coding sequence is TGCGCCAGCAGCCAAGTGTGGGCGAGGGCCCAAAACACCGGGGAGCTGTTTTTT. Residues: CASSQVWARAQNTGELFF.

J is TRBJ1-6 and V is TRBV5-1; D remains ambiguous. The CDR3 is made up of 13 amino acids. With 0 bases removed from V and 8 bases from J, the gap between germline ends came to 6 bases. Germline V gene data show CDR1 as SGHRS and CDR2 as YFSETQ. CDR3 nucleotide sequence: TGCGCCAGCAGCTTGGCCGGTTATTCACCCCTCCACTTT. As protein: CASSLAGYSPLHF.

The rearrangement uses TRBV9 and TRBJ1-4; 10 positions match TRBD1. Germline loops: CDR1 SGDLS, CDR2 YYNGEE. There are 15 residues in the CDR3. V shed 3 bases and J 8 bases; nucleotides not matched to a gene: 7. The CDR3 spells CASSATGTGVEKLFF. CDR3 in DNA: TGTGCCAGCAGCGCCACCGGGACAGGGGTCGAAAAACTGTTTTTT. The complete variable domain, with remaining parts taken from reference TRBV9 and TRBJ1-4, reads DSGVTQTPKHLITATGQRVTLRCSPRSGDLSVYWYQQSLDQGLQFLIQYYNGEERAKGNILERFSAQQFPDLHSELNLSSLELGDSALYFCASSATGTGVEKLFFGSGTQLSVL.

The genes are TRBV6-5 and TRBJ2-7; tentatively, D is TRBD2 (6 bases). The CDR3 covers 14 residues. Germline loops: CDR1 MNHEY, CDR2 SVGAGI. V was pared by 6 bases and J by 2 bases, with 14 bases between. The CDR3 spells CASSFGGATYEQYF. The CDR3 DNA follows: TGTGCCAGCAGCTTCGGGGGAGCGACCTACGAGCAGTACTTC.

This clone was counted once. The chain recombines TRBV2 with TRBJ1-2; 9 nucleotides match TRBD1. Trimming at V came to 6 bases and at J to 6 bases, leaving 5 bases not matched to a gene. CDR1 is SNHLY, CDR2 FYNNEI, per germline. The CDR3 covers 13 residues. The chain's CDR3 is CASRATGGDGYTF. The DNA for the CDR3 is TGTGCCAGCAGAGCTACAGGGGGCGATGGCTACACCTTC.

A single count supports this clone. The chain recombines TRBV5-1 with TRBJ2-5; D might be TRBD2 (5 bases). The germline V and J ends were trimmed by 1 base and 7 bases, with 17 bases remaining between them. The CDR3 contains 15 residues. In germline, CDR1 is SGHRS, CDR2 YFSETQ. CDR3 bases: TGCGCCAGCAGCTTGAAAAGATCTCGGGAAGGGACCCAGTACTTC. Translation: CASSLKRSREGTQYF.

The sample holds a few counts of this clone. The chain combines TRBV9 with TRBJ1-6; D remains unclear. Germline V gene sequence: CDR1 SGDLS, CDR2 YYNGEE. V lost 3 bases, J lost 8 bases, and 6 bases lay in between. The CDR3 runs 12 residues. CDR3 residues: CASSDNYSPLHF. The CDR3, as DNA: TGTGCCAGCAGCGACAATTATTCACCCCTCCACTTT.

The chain joins TRBV5-1 to TRBJ1-2; weak D call: TRBD1 (5 bases). Germline V gene sequence: CDR1 SGHRS, CDR2 YFSETQ. The CDR3 is made up of 14 amino acids. V gave up 4 bases and J gave up 6 bases, with 16 bases separating them. This chain's CDR3 is CASSPDGGMDGYTF. CDR3 nucleotides: TGCGCCAGCAGCCCCGATGGGGGGATGGATGGCTACACCTTC.

This clone was seen once. The same CDR3 arises from other DNA sequences in this sample as well. CDR3 loop: CASSLGQGETQYF. The CDR3 coding sequence is TGCGCCAGCAGCTTGGGACAGGGGGAGACCCAGTACTTC. This chain connects TRBV5-1 to TRBJ2-5, with 8 bases matching TRBD1. J was trimmed by 5 bases and V by 0 bases; bases with no gene match: 0. CDR1 is SGHRS and CDR2 is YFSETQ in the germline V gene. This CDR3 has 13 amino acids.

The chain links TRBV4-1 to TRBJ2-7, with 7 bases aligning to TRBD2. The CDR3 consists of 14 residues. V was pared by 2 bases and J by 5 bases, with 6 bases of the junction left unmatched. Germline V gene sequence: CDR1 MGHRA, CDR2 YSYEKL. The CDR3 spells CASSQTSVRDEQYF. For the CDR3, the DNA is TGCGCCAGCAGCCAAACTAGCGTCCGCGACGAGCAGTACTTC.

The chain carries TRBV6-2 or TRBV6-3 and TRBJ1-5; perhaps TRBD1 as D (5 bases). Trimming removed 2 bases from V and 0 bases from J, with 20 bases in between. This CDR3 is 19 amino acids long. The germline V gene has CDR1 MNHEY and CDR2 SVGEGT. The chain's CDR3 is CASSYPRGLLTSSNQPQHF. The DNA for the CDR3 is TGTGCCAGCAGTTACCCAAGGGGACTGCTTACTTCTAGCAATCAGCCCCAGCATTTT.

On this clone itself: Other nucleotide sequences from this sample produce the same CDR3. V usage is TRBV27 and J usage is TRBJ1-1, with D possibly being TRBD1 (5 bases). V was shortened by 5 bases and J by 6 bases, with 10 bases between the two germline ends. The V gene's germline CDR1 is MNHEY and CDR2 SMNVEV (reference sequence). The CDR3 extends over 12 amino acids. The CDR3 DNA reads TGTGCCAGCAGTCCTCGGGGGTCTGAAGCTTTCTTT. It yields the protein CASSPRGSEAFF.

The table lists this clone with a few counts. The chain carries TRBV15 and TRBJ1-1; weak D call: TRBD1 (5 bases). Germline V gene lookup returns CDR1 LNHNV and CDR2 YYDKDF (reference sequence). This CDR3 contains 17 residues. V dropped 5 bases and J dropped 1 base, with 20 bases sitting between them. CDR3 bases: TGTGCCACCAGCCCACGTCGGGGGGGGGTAGGGAACACTGAAGCTTTCTTT. This sequence encodes CATSPRRGGVGNTEAFF.

The chain employs TRBV5-1 and TRBJ2-7, with 9 bases matching TRBD1. Trimming took 4 bases from V and 4 from J; bases not matched to a gene: 6. In germline, CDR1 is SGHRS, CDR2 YFSETQ. This CDR3 region has 14 residues. Here the CDR3 DNA reads TGCGCCAGCAGCCGGGGACAGGGAGTATACGAGCAGTACTTC. Translated, it gives CASSRGQGVYEQYF.

This chain joins TRBV27 and TRBJ2-1, with 11 nucleotides matching TRBD2. Germline assignment: CDR1 MNHEY and CDR2 SMNVEV (reference sequence). CDR3 length: 16 residues. V shed 5 bases, J shed 8 bases, and the junction held 11 bases outside the gene matches. The CDR3 loop reads CASSPSAGTSGDEQFF. CDR3 in DNA: TGTGCCAGCAGTCCTTCCGCCGGGACTAGCGGAGATGAGCAGTTCTTC.

The gene calls are TRBV7-3 and TRBJ2-1; 7 nucleotides agree with TRBD1. This CDR3 has 13 residues. V lost 5 bases, J lost 7 bases, and 5 bases stayed unmatched. Germline CDR1 reads SGHTA; CDR2 reads FQGTGA. CDR3 region: CASSTTGMNEQFF. In DNA, the CDR3 is TGTGCCAGCAGCACGACAGGGATGAATGAGCAGTTCTTC.

This chain connects TRBV25-1 to TRBJ1-2, with D possibly being TRBD1 (6 bases). Deletions cut 2 bases from V and 4 bases from J, with 11 bases between. This CDR3 is built from 14 residues. Germline loops: CDR1 MGHDK, CDR2 SYGVNS. In nucleotides, the CDR3 is TGTGCCAGCAGTGAAGGGGGCAGGCTCTATGGCTACACCTTC. Translating it yields CASSEGGRLYGYTF.

The rearrangement joins TRBV29-1 to TRBJ1-2; tentative D call: TRBD1 (6 bases). The CDR3 runs to 12 residues. V dropped 4 bases and J dropped 6 bases, with 12 bases sitting between them. Germline CDR1 is SQVTM and CDR2 is ANQGSEA. CDR3 region: CSVVAGVNGYTF. CDR3 in DNA: TGCAGCGTTGTAGCAGGGGTGAATGGCTACACCTTC.

CDR3 residues: CASSLSTSGRAQFF. CDR3 DNA: TGTGCCAGCAGCTTATCGACTAGCGGGAGGGCTCAGTTCTTC. The chain is built from TRBV7-3 and TRBJ2-1; 14 nucleotides line up with TRBD2. Germline assignment: CDR1 SGHTA and CDR2 FQGTGA. V was clipped by 2 bases and J by 13 bases; unmatched bases: 4. The CDR3 is 14 amino acids.

The CDR3 sequence is CAISRDRVEKLFF. The DNA of the CDR3 is TGTGCCATCAGCCGGGACAGGGTCGAAAAACTGTTTTTT. V is TRBV10-3 and J is TRBJ1-4, with 9 bases lining up with TRBD1. After removal of 6 bases from V and 8 bases from J, the junction contained 4 bases not matched to a gene. CDR3 length equals 13 residues. Per the germline V gene, CDR1 is ENHRY and CDR2 is SYGVKD.

The gene calls are TRBV19 and TRBJ2-1; D not certain. Trimming took 6 bases from V and 3 from J, leaving 9 bases between them. Germline loops: CDR1 LNHDA, CDR2 SQIVND (reference sequence). CDR3 size: 13 residues. CDR3 amino acids: CASRPSLYNEQFF. The CDR3 nucleotides are TGTGCCAGTAGACCCAGTCTCTACAATGAGCAGTTCTTC.

The chain is built from TRBV18 and TRBJ2-7, with a tentative D call TRBD2 (5 bases). V was clipped by 2 bases and J by 0 bases, with 11 bases between them. The CDR3 covers 15 residues. Germline CDR1 is KGHSH and CDR2 is LQKENI. The CDR3 spells CASSPSGLSSYEQYF. CDR3 bases: TGTGCCAGCTCACCATCCGGACTTAGCTCCTACGAGCAGTACTTC.

The rearrangement joins TRBV28 to TRBJ2-7; 9 positions agree with TRBD2. The germline CDR1 and CDR2 sequences are MDHEN and SYDVKM. This CDR3 is built from 15 residues. V was clipped by 6 bases and J by 2 bases; unmatched bases: 8. Written as DNA, the CDR3 is TGTGCCAGCAGGGGACTAGCCCATTCAACCTACGAGCAGTACTTC. It is translated as CASRGLAHSTYEQYF.

The genes are TRBV30 and TRBJ1-3, with D hard to call. V lost 2 bases and J 4 bases, leaving 12 bases between the germline ends. CDR3 size: 14 residues. Germline lookup yields CDR1 GTSNPN and CDR2 SVGIG (reference sequence). In DNA, the CDR3 is TGTGCCTGGAGTTTGGAATTGGGCGGAAACACCATATATTTT. This sequence encodes CAWSLELGGNTIYF. The complete variable domain, with remaining parts taken from reference TRBV30 and TRBJ1-3, reads SQTIHQWPATLVQPVGSPLSLECTVEGTSNPNLYWYRQAAGRGLQLLFYSVGIGQISSEVPQNLSASRPQDRQFILSSKKLLLSDSGFYLCAWSLELGGNTIYFGEGSWLTVV.